The source of this T cell receptor beta chain is a study of blood T cell repertoires in COVID-19. Study-level information: Researchers got acute and convalescent COVID-19 samples from the United States, Italy and Spain. Sample material is recorded as cDNA or gDNA derived from T cells, B-cell-depleted T cells, or PBMCs.

Original processing notes: Amplified reference gene primers provided the basis for estimating nucleated cell counts. Assay used: immunoSEQ multiplex PCR; TCRdb lists only in-frame clones, some missing. That table is the source of V, J and clone size, and D and trimming were worked out from the DNA. Here the sample spans about 210,000 clones, 88% being singletons. V gave up 0 bases and J gave up 13 bases; unmatched junction bases: 16. Per the germline V gene, CDR1 is LGHNA and CDR2 is YSLEER. CDR3 size: 18 residues. Sequencing used peripheral blood. This receptor was taken from a man younger than 35 with active or convalescent COVID-19. The chain links TRBV4-3 to TRBJ2-4, with TRBD2 matching over 12 bases. DNA for the CDR3: TGCGCCAGCAGCCAAGATCCCCTGACTAGCGGGGGCTCCAGGGGCCAGTACTTC. Its translation is CASSQDPLTSGGSRGQYF.